This T cell receptor beta chain originates from a study of blood T cell repertoires in COVID-19. Original handling: Amplifying reference gene primers gave estimates of nucleated cell counts. Using immunoSEQ multiplex PCR, the repertoire was profiled, and TCRdb retains in-frame clones only, with some absent. That table supplies the V and J calls and clone size; D and trimming were determined from the DNA. The repertoire consists of 15,000 to 20,000 clones, with roughly 84% occurring once and the leading ten covering roughly 10%. Per germline, CDR1 LNHDA and CDR2 SQIVND (reference sequence). The CDR3 is 16 amino acids. Trimming removed 4 bases from V and 3 bases from J; junction bases left unmatched: 8.

V and J are TRBV19 and TRBJ1-2, with TRBD1 identical over 10 bases. The material sequenced was peripheral blood. This receptor was taken from a man between 40 and 49 years old with active COVID-19. In DNA form, the CDR3 reads TGTGCCAGTAGTAGAGAAAGACAGGGGGCACACTATGGCTACACCTTC. Translated: CASSRERQGAHYGYTF.